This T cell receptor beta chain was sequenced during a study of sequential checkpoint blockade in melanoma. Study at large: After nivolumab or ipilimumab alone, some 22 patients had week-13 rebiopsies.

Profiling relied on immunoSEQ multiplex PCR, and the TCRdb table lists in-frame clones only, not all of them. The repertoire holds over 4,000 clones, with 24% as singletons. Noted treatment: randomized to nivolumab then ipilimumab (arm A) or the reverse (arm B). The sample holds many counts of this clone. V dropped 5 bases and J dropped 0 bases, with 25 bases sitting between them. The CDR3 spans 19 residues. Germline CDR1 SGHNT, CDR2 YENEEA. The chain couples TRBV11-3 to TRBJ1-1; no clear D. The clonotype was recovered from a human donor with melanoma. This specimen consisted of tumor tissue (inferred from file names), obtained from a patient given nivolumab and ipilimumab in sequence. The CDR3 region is CASSHFWRTEMGVNTEAFF. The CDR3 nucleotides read TGTGCCAGCAGCCATTTTTGGAGGACCGAGATGGGTGTGAACACTGAAGCTTTCTTT.